The 20 T cell receptor beta chains reported below all come from one sample, sequenced in a study of T cell repertoires in aging, cancer and after chemotherapy. TRB rearrangements spanning V, D and J were amplified using mixed TRB-A/B primers. One entry per CDR3 protein results from TCRdb running MiXCR on the multiplex PCR reads. This table has more than 2,500 distinct CDR3 sequences, about 25% appearing once. Peripheral blood genomic DNA, not sorted cells or RNA, was the template. Sequenced sample: blood. These TCRs come from a human donor with a solid tumor.

Concerning this clonotype: This may be a read error, as it is one base from a much larger clone. This chain joins TRBV6-5 and TRBJ1-2, with 10 bases identical to TRBD1. The CDR3 extends over 13 amino acids. CDR1 MNHEY and CDR2 SVGAGI come from the germline V gene. The V gene end was trimmed by 11 bases and the J gene end by 9 bases; junction bases not matched to a gene: 12. CDR3 in DNA: TGTGCCGTCATCGGGACAGGGGAAAGCAGCTACACCTTC. Protein sequence: CAVIGTGESSYTF.

The rearrangement links TRBV20-1 to TRBJ1-2; TRBD1 agrees at 7 bases. The CDR3 loop spans 16 amino acids. CDR1 is DFQATT and CDR2 is SNEGSKA in the germline V gene (reference sequence). The V and J ends lost 6 bases and 8 bases, in that order; junction bases with no gene match: 21. The CDR3 spells CSAIPQGRRRFEGYTF. The CDR3 nucleotides are TGCAGTGCCATTCCACAGGGGCGACGACGTTTCGAAGGCTACACCTTC.

There are a few counts of this clonotype. J is TRBJ1-2 and V is TRBV7-9; 11 bases fit TRBD1. J lost 6 bases, V lost 6 bases, and 15 bases had no gene match. Germline V CDR1 and CDR2: SEHNR, FQNEAQ (reference sequence). There are 17 residues in the CDR3. CDR3 in amino acids: CASSPTRKGDRGDGYTF. CDR3 sequence (DNA): TGTGCCAGCAGTCCGACGCGAAAGGGGGACAGGGGGGATGGCTACACCTTC.

V usage is TRBV20-1 and J usage is TRBJ2-3, with D possibly matching TRBD2 (6 bases). The V and J ends lost 3 bases and 2 bases respectively, with 15 bases between them. This CDR3 comprises 15 residues. Germline assignment: CDR1 DFQATT and CDR2 SNEGSKA (reference sequence). The CDR3: CSARGGRQFTDTQYF. DNA for the CDR3: TGCAGTGCTAGGGGGGGACGACAGTTCACAGATACGCAGTATTTT.

The J gene is TRBJ1-3, the V gene TRBV5-1, with D perhaps matching TRBD1 (6 bases). The germline V gene has CDR1 SGHRS and CDR2 YFSETQ. V was clipped by 7 bases and J by 1 base, with 24 bases between them. This CDR3 spans 18 amino acids. CDR3: CASLLTGEGFISGNTIYF. DNA for the CDR3: TGCGCCAGCCTTCTGACAGGTGAAGGGTTTATTTCTGGAAACACCATATATTTT.

In its sample, this clonotype is medium-sized (0.01 to 0.1%). The chain combines TRBV6-6 with TRBJ2-1; 7 nucleotides agree with TRBD2. Germline values: CDR1 MNHNY, CDR2 SVGAGI (reference sequence). The CDR3 has 13 amino acids. V was pared by 6 bases and J by 9 bases, with 8 bases of the junction left unmatched. The CDR3 here is CASSPWSGTEQFF. DNA of the CDR3: TGTGCCAGCAGCCCCTGGAGCGGGACTGAGCAGTTCTTC.

The rearrangement uses TRBV5-1 and TRBJ2-2, with D hard to call. V lost 0 bases to trimming and J lost 1 base, with 13 bases between them. The CDR3 loop spans 17 amino acids. Germline assignment: CDR1 SGHRS and CDR2 YFSETQ. The CDR3 sequence: CASSLGSWDLNTGELFF. For the CDR3, the DNA is TGCGCCAGCAGCTTGGGATCGTGGGATCTGAACACCGGGGAGCTGTTTTTT.

This clonotype is labeled medium-sized. This rearrangement joins TRBV19 to TRBJ2-1; D is ambiguous. Germline V CDR1 and CDR2: LNHDA, SQIVND (reference sequence). V was cut by 5 bases and J by 5 bases, with 13 bases left in between. This CDR3 has 14 amino acids. CDR3 amino acids: CASSQTGANNEQFF. Here the CDR3 DNA reads TGTGCCAGTAGTCAGACGGGTGCGAACAATGAGCAGTTCTTC.

The chain joins TRBV7-2 to TRBJ2-1, with 12 bases that match TRBD2. This CDR3 region has 19 residues. CDR1 and CDR2 from the germline V gene are SGHTA and FQGNSA. V shed 5 bases and J 9 bases; nucleotides not matched to a gene: 20. In DNA, the CDR3 is TGTGCCAGCAGCCCGGCCGTGGTCCTAGCGGGAGGGGGGCGCGGTGAGCAGTTCTTC. Translation: CASSPAVVLAGGGRGEQFF.

This clonotype is medium-sized in the sample. The chain links TRBV29-1 to TRBJ1-1; no clear D gene. CDR3 length: 13 amino acids. Germline V gene data show CDR1 as SQVTM and CDR2 as ANQGSEA. Trimming removed 6 bases from V and 4 bases from J, with 15 bases in between. The CDR3 bases are TGCAGCGTAGGCGTACTCCGAGGCACTGAAGCTTTCTTT. It yields the protein CSVGVLRGTEAFF.

This clonotype occurred a few times. V and J are TRBV27 and TRBJ1-1, with D possibly matching TRBD1 (6 bases). Trimming cost V 2 bases and J 5 bases, with 12 bases left between them. Germline loops: CDR1 MNHEY, CDR2 SMNVEV (reference sequence). CDR3 length: 14 residues. This CDR3 reads CASSLGGARTEAFF. DNA for the CDR3: TGTGCCAGCAGTTTAGGGGGGGCTAGAACTGAAGCTTTCTTT.

The gene calls are TRBV7-9 and TRBJ2-7; D remains unclear. Trimming left V 5 bases short and J 3 bases short, with 8 bases between. Germline CDR1 is SEHNR and CDR2 is FQNEAQ (reference sequence). The CDR3 is made up of 12 amino acids. CDR3 in amino acids: CASSPSGYEQYF. The CDR3 nucleotides are TGTGCCAGCAGCCCCTCGGGCTACGAGCAGTACTTC.

V is TRBV20-1 and J is TRBJ1-2, with D perhaps matching TRBD1 (6 bases). This CDR3 is built from 14 residues. CDR1 is DFQATT and CDR2 is SNEGSKA in the germline V gene (reference sequence). V lost 6 bases, J lost 3 bases, and 17 bases lay in between. The CDR3 reads CSAPDSKTYYGYTF. CDR3 DNA sequence: TGCAGTGCCCCGGACAGCAAGACTTACTATGGCTACACCTTC.

By frequency in the sample, this clonotype is medium-sized. The chain carries TRBV6-1 and TRBJ1-2; 7 bases map to TRBD1. From germline, CDR1 is MNHNS and CDR2 SASEGT. The CDR3 is 15 amino acids. V lost 6 bases and J lost 4; bases outside the gene matches: 11. The CDR3 loop reads CASRSEGGQTYGYTF. In nucleotides, the CDR3 is TGTGCCAGCAGAAGCGAAGGGGGACAGACCTATGGCTACACCTTC.

This clonotype is medium-sized by share. V gene TRBV15 combines with J gene TRBJ2-1, with D perhaps TRBD1 (5 bases). CDR3 length: 14 residues. V was cut by 1 base and J by 2 bases, with 6 bases left in between. From germline, CDR1 is LNHNV and CDR2 YYDKDF (reference sequence). The CDR3 DNA is TGTGCCACCAGCAGAGGGGGCGCCTACAATGAGCAGTTCTTC. Translated, it gives CATSRGGAYNEQFF.

This clonotype appeared a few times. V usage is TRBV13 and J usage is TRBJ2-7; 7 bases are a match to TRBD1. Trimming took 4 bases from V and 3 from J; bases not matched to a gene: 6. This CDR3 contains 14 residues. Germline CDR1 PRHDT, CDR2 FYEKMQ (reference sequence). CDR3: CASSSSGGVYEQYF. The CDR3 coding sequence is TGTGCCAGCAGCTCGTCAGGGGGAGTCTACGAGCAGTACTTC.

This clonotype ranks as medium-sized (0.01 to 0.1%). The chain recombines TRBV19 with TRBJ2-1; TRBD2 aligns across 12 bases. The ends lost 8 bases at V and 4 bases at J; junction bases unmatched: 0. The germline gives CDR1 LNHDA, CDR2 SQIVND (reference sequence). The CDR3 runs 13 residues. CDR3 sequence reads: CASGLAGYNEQFF. DNA for the CDR3: TGTGCCAGTGGACTAGCGGGGTACAATGAGCAGTTCTTC.

As regards this clonotype: The CDR3 carries no conserved terminal phenylalanine or tryptophan, so it likely arises from a read error. The chain joins TRBV11-3 to TRBJ2-1; 13 bases fit TRBD2. The trim removed 6 bases at V and 10 bases at J, leaving 6 bases unmatched. In germline, CDR1 is SGHNT, CDR2 YENEEA. CDR3 length: 14 amino acids. The CDR3 coding sequence is TGTGCCAGCAGTGGACTAGCGGGAGAAGGCGAGCAGTTCTTG. This encodes CASSGLAGEGEQFL.

By share, this clonotype counts as medium-sized. This CDR3 is CASSLEGGYEQYF. DNA of the CDR3: TGTGCCAGCAGCTTAGAGGGTGGTTACGAGCAGTACTTC. The chain uses TRBV11-3 and TRBJ2-7; D call uncertain. V lost 0 bases and J lost 4, with 7 bases in between. The CDR3 runs 13 residues. The germline V gene encodes CDR1 SGHNT and CDR2 YENEEA.

This clonotype has only a few counts. A read error may produce the germline difference seen at one junction end. The chain is built from TRBV10-3 and TRBJ1-1; 8 bases fit TRBD1. The CDR3 loop spans 14 amino acids. From germline, CDR1 is ENHRY and CDR2 SYGVKD. This chain's CDR3 is CAISDPGQGANWVF. The CDR3 nucleotides read TGTGCCATCAGTGACCCCGGACAGGGCGCCAATTGGGTCTTT.